The present T cell receptor beta chain was sequenced within a study of T cells and Merkel cell carcinoma outcomes. Generated by immunoSEQ multiplex PCR, the TCRdb table keeps only in-frame clones and is missing some. The sample yields about 15,000 clones, 87% seen once. Germline CDR1 reads SGDLS; CDR2 reads YYNGEE. Trimming cost V 2 bases and J 8 bases, with 13 bases left between them. The CDR3 extends over 13 amino acids. V gene TRBV9 combines with J gene TRBJ2-5; perhaps TRBD1 as D (5 bases). Sequencing used tumor tissue from Merkel cell carcinoma. This TCR came from a human donor with Merkel cell carcinoma. This CDR3 is CASSVDGQGTQYF. CDR3 sequence (DNA): TGTGCCAGCAGCGTCGACGGTCAGGGAACCCAGTACTTC.